The T cell receptor (beta chain) described here comes from a study of T-cell reconstitution after alpha-beta-depleted transplantation in children. Broader study findings: Recipient T cells and thymic progenitors that survived gave rise to the high TCRbeta diversity observed at day 60 in some patients. One year after transplant, T-cell counts and diversity came mostly from newly produced T cells. Expanded graft clones numbering several hundred reportedly gave rise to alpha-beta T cells about two months after transplant.

As it was prepared, the TCRbeta library received unique molecular identifiers. TCRdb reprocessed the PCR reads with MiXCR, giving one entry per CDR3 protein. The repertoire consists of just under 350,000 distinct CDR3 sequences, with about 17% occurring once and the leading ten covering about 41%. Worth noting for this clonotype: The antigen is undetermined.

Unmatched junction bases numbered 4, after V lost 0 bases and J lost 2 bases. The CDR3 consists of 16 residues. CDR1 is SGHKS, CDR2 YYEKEE, per germline (reference sequence). This TCR was recovered from a male patient between 2 and 10 years old who had a stem cell transplant for acute lymphoblastic leukemia, so the T cells may come from the graft donor. This chain uses TRBV5-5 with TRBJ2-7, with TRBD2 matching over 11 bases. This material consisted of PBMCs, mostly from graft donor cells, taken 360 days after TCRalphabeta/CD19-depleted stem cell transplant. CDR3 sequence: CASSLGGLAAPYEQYF. In nucleotides, the CDR3 is TGTGCCAGCAGCTTGGGGGGACTAGCGGCCCCCTACGAGCAGTACTTC.